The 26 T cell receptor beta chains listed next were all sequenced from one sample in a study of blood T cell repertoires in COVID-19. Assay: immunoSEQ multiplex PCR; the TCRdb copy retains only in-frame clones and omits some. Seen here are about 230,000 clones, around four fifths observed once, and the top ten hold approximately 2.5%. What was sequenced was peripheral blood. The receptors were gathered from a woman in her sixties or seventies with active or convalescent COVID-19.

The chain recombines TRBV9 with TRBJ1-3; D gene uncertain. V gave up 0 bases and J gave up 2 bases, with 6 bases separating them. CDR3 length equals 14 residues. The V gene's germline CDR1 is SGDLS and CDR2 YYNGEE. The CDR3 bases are TGTGCCAGCAGCGTAGGAGGGACTGGAAACACCATATATTTT. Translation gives CASSVGGTGNTIYF.

This CDR3 is CASSLGRERGQYF. The CDR3 region has the DNA TGTGCCAGCAGTTTAGGGAGGGAACGGGGCCAGTACTTC. V and J are TRBV28 and TRBJ2-5; 7 positions agree with TRBD2. The junction had 7 bases not matched to a gene; V was cut back by 2 bases and J by 10 bases. This CDR3 region has 13 residues. Germline values: CDR1 MDHEN, CDR2 SYDVKM.

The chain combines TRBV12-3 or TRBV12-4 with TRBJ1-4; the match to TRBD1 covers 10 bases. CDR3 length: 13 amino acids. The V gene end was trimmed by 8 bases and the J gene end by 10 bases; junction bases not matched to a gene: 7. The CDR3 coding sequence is TGTGCCAGCGCCGGGACAGGGGAAGGAAAACTGTTTTTT. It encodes CASAGTGEGKLFF.

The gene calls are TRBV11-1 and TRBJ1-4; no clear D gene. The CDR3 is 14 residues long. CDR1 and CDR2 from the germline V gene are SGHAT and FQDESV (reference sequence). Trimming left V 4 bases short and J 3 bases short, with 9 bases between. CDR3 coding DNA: TGTGCCAGCAGCTCGGGTACGGCTAATGAAAAACTGTTTTTT. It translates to CASSSGTANEKLFF.

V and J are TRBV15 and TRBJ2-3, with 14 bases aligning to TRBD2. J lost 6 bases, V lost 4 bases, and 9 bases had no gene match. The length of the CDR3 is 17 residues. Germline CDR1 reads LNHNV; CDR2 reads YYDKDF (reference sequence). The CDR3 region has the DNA TGTGCCACCAGCAACGGACTAGCGGGAGGTGGGGGGGATACGCAGTATTTT. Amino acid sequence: CATSNGLAGGGGDTQYF. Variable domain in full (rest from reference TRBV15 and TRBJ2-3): DAMVIQNPRYQVTQFGKPVTLSCSQTLNHNVMYWYQQKSSQAPKLLFHYYDKDFNNEADTPDNFQSRRPNTSFCFLDIRSPGLGDTAMYLCATSNGLAGGGGDTQYFGPGTRLTVL.

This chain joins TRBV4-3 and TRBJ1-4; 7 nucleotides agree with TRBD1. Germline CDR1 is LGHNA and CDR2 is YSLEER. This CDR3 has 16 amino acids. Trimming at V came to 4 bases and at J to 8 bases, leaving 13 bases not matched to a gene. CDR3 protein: CASSLQETGVNEKLFF. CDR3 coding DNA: TGCGCCAGCAGCCTACAGGAAACAGGGGTTAACGAAAAACTGTTTTTT.

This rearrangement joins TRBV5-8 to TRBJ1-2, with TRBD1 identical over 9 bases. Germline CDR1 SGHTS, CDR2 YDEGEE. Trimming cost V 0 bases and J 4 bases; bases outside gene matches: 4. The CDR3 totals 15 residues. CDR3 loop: CASSLGGTGTYGYTF. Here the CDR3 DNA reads TGTGCCAGCAGCTTGGGGGGGACAGGGACCTATGGCTACACCTTC.

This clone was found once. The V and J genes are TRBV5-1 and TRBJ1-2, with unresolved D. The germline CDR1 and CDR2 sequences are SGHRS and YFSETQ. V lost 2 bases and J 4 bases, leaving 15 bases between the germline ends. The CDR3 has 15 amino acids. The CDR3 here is CASSLRSQNSYGYTF. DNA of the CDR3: TGCGCCAGCAGCTTAAGGTCACAGAATTCCTATGGCTACACCTTC.

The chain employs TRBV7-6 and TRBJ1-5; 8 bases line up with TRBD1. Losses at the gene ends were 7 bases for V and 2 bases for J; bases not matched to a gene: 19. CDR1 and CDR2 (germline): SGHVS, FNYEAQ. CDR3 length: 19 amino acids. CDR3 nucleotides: TGTGCCAGCATCCAGCTTAGGGTGGACAGGGAGGCGGGCAATCAGCCCCAGCATTTT. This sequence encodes CASIQLRVDREAGNQPQHF.

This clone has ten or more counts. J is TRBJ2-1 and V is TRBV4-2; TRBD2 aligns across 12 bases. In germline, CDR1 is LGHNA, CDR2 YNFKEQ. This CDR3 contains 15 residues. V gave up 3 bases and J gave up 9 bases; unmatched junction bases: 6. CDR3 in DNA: TGTGCCAGCAGCCAGGAGGCACTAGCGGGGGGTGAGCAGTTCTTC. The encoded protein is CASSQEALAGGEQFF.

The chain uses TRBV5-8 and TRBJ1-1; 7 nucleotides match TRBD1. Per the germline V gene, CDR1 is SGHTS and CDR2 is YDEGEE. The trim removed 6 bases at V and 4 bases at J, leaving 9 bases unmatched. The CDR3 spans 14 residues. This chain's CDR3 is CASNLPGQITEAFF. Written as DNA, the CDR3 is TGTGCCAGCAACTTACCGGGACAGATCACTGAAGCTTTCTTT.

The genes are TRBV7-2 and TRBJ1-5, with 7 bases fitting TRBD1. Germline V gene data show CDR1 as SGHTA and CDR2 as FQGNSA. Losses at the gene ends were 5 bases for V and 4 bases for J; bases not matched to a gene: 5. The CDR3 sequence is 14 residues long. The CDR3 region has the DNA TGTGCCAGCAGCCGTCGACAGGGTAATCAGCCCCAGCATTTT. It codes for CASSRRQGNQPQHF.

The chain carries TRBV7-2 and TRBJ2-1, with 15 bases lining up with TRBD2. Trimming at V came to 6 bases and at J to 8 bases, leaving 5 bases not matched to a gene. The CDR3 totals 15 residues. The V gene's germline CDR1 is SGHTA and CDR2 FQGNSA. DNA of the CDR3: TGTGCCAGCAGGGAAGGACTAGCGGGGGGGCATGAGCAGTTCTTC. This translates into CASREGLAGGHEQFF.

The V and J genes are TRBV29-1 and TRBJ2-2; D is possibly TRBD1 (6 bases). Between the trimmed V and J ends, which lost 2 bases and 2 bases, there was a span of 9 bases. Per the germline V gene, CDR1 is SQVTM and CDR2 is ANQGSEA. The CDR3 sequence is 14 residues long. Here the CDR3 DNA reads TGCAGCGTTGAAAGGGGACACAACACCGGGGAGCTGTTTTTT. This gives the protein CSVERGHNTGELFF.

CDR3: CASSLDLTGYTF. The CDR3 DNA is TGCGCCAGCAGCTTGGATCTGACAGGCTACACCTTC. The chain has TRBV5-1 and TRBJ1-2; D gene uncertain. CDR3 length: 12 residues. Germline-derived CDR1 and CDR2 are SGHRS and YFSETQ. V lost 0 bases, J lost 8 bases, and 8 bases lay in between.

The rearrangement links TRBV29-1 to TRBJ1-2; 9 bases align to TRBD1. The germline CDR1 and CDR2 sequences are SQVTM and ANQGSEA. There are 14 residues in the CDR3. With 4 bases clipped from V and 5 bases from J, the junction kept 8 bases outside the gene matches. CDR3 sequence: CSVGDTGGGYGYTF. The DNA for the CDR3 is TGCAGCGTTGGGGATACAGGGGGCGGGTATGGCTACACCTTC.

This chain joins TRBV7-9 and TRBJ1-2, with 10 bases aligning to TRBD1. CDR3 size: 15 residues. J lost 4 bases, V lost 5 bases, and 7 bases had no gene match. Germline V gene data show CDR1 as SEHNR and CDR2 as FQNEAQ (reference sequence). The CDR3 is CASSLTGGFVYGYTF. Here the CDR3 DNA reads TGTGCCAGCAGCCTGACAGGGGGCTTCGTCTATGGCTACACCTTC.

The CDR3 is CASSSSMGRAEAFF. The CDR3 nucleotides are TGTGCCAGCAGTTCTTCCATGGGGCGCGCTGAAGCTTTCTTT. The chain combines TRBV28 with TRBJ1-1; a weak D match, TRBD1 (5 bases). The CDR3 runs 14 residues. Trimming took off 4 bases at V and 6 bases at J, with 15 bases between the two ends. In germline, CDR1 is MDHEN, CDR2 SYDVKM. Supplemented by reference TRBV28 and TRBJ1-1, the full variable domain reads DVKVTQSSRYLVKRTGEKVFLECVQDMDHENMFWYRQDPGLGLRLIYFSYDVKMKEKGDIPEGYSVSREKKERFSLILESASTNQTSMYLCASSSSMGRAEAFFGQGTRLTVV.

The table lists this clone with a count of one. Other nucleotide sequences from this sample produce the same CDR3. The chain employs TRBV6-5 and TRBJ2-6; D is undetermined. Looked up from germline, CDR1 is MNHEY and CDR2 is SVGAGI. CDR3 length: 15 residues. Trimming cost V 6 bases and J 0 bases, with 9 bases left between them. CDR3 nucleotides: TGTGCCAGCAGAGAGACGGGCTCTGGGGCCAACGTCCTGACTTTC. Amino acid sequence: CASRETGSGANVLTF.

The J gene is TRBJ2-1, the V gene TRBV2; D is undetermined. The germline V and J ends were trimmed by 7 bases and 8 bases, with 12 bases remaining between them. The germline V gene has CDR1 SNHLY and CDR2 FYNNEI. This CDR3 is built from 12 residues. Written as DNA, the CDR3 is TGTGCCAGCAAGGAGAGGTTTGATGAGCAGTTCTTC. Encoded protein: CASKERFDEQFF.

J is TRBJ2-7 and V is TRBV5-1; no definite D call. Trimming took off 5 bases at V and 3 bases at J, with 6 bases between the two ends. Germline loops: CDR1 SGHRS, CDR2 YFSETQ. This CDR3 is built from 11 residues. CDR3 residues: CASSGHYEQYF. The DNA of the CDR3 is TGCGCCAGCAGTGGGCACTACGAGCAGTACTTC.

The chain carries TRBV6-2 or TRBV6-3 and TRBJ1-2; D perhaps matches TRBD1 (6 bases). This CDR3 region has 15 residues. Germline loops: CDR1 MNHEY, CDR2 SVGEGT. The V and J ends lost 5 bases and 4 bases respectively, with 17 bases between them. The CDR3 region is CASSLLLGGSYGYTF. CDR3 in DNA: TGTGCCAGCAGTCTCCTGTTAGGGGGATCCTATGGCTACACCTTC.

Written as DNA, the CDR3 is TGCAGTGCTAGTGAGGGGCAGCAGCCCCAGCATTTT. Translated: CSASEGQQPQHF. This chain connects TRBV20-1 to TRBJ1-5; D possibly corresponds to TRBD1 (5 bases). The V gene lost 3 bases and the J gene lost 7 bases, with 10 bases spanning the gap. The germline V gene has CDR1 DFQATT and CDR2 SNEGSKA (reference sequence). The CDR3 runs to 12 residues.

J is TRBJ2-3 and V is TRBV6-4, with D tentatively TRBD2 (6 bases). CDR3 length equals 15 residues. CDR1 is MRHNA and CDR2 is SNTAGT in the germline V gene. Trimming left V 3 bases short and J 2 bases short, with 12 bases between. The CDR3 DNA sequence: TGTGCCAGCAGTGAACTGGGACTTCACACAGATACGCAGTATTTT. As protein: CASSELGLHTDTQYF.

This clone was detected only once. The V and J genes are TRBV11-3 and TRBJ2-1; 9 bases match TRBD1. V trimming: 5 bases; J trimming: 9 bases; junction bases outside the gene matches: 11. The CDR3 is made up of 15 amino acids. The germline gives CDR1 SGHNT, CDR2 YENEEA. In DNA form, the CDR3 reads TGTGCCAGCAGCCCTAGGTGGCAGGACAGGGGTGAGCAGTTCTTC. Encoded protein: CASSPRWQDRGEQFF.

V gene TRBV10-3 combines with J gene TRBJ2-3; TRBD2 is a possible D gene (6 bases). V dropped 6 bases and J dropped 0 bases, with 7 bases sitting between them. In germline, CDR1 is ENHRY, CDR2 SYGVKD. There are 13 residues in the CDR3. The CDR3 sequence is CAISGTSTDTQYF. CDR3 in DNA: TGTGCCATCAGCGGGACTAGCACAGATACGCAGTATTTT.